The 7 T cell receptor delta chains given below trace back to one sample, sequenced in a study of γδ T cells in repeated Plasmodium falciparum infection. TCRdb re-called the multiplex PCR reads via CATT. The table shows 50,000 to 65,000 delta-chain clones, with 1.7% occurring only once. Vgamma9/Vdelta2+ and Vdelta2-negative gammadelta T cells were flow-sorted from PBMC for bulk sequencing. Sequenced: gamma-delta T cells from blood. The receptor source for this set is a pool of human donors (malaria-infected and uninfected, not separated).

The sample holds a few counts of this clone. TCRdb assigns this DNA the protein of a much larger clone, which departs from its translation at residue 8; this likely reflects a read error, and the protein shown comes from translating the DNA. CDR3 bases: TGTGCCTTCACAGCTCTAAGGTCTTCCTATATACGTACCGGCATTGCTCGGTACACCGATAAACTCATCTTT. Its translation: CAFTALRSSYIRTGIARYTDKLIF. The rearrangement uses TRDV3 and TRDJ1; 7 nucleotides line up with TRDD2. The J gene is not listed in TCRdb, so it was assigned here from a DNA match to germline. The length of the CDR3 is 24 residues. The junction had 37 bases not matched to a gene; V was cut back by 3 bases and J by 0 bases. Germline V gene data show CDR1 as TVYSNPD and CDR2 as GDNSRS (reference sequence).

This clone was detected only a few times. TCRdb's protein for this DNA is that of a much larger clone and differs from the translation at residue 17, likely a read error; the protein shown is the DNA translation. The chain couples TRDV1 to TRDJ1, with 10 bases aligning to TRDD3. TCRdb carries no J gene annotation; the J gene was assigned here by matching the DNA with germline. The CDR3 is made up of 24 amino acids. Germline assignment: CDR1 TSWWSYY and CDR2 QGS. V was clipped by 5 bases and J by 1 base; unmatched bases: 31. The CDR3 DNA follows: TGTGCTCTTGGGATTCTTCTAGGGGCCTTTCCTAGGACTGGGGGATTTGAAAGCACCGATAAACTCATCTTT. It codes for CALGILLGAFPRTGGFESTDKLIF.

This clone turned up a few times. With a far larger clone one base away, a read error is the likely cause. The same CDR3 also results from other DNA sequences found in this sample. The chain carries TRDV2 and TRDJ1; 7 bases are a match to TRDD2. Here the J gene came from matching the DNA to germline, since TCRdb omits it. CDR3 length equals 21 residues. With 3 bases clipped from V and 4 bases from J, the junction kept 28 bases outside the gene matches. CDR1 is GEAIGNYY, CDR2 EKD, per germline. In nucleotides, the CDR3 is TGTGCCTGTGACTTTCGCCTTCCTCCTACCACTAAGGGTACGCCGAACGATAAACTCATCTTT. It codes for CACDFRLPPTTKGTPNDKLIF.

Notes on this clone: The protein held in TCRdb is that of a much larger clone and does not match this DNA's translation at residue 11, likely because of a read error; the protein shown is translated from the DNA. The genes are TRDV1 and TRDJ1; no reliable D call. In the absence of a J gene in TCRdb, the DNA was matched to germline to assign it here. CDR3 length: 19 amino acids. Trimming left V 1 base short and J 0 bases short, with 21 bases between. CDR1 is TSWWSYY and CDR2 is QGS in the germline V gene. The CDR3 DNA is TGTGCTCTTGGGGAACCCTCGGACAGGCTTTGCCCCTACACCGATAAACTCATCTTT. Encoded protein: CALGEPSDRLCPYTDKLIF.

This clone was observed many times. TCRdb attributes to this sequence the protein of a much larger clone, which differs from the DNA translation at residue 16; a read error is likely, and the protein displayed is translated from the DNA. As DNA, the CDR3 is TGTGCTCTTGGGGCGTACCTCCCGTCCTACGACCTCTGGGGGAACGCCGATAAACTCATCTTT. As protein: CALGAYLPSYDLWGNADKLIF. The chain links TRDV1 to TRDJ1, with 8 bases that match TRDD3. J gave up 3 bases and V 4 bases, and 25 bases lay outside the gene matches. Looked up from germline, CDR1 is TSWWSYY and CDR2 is QGS. The CDR3 contains 21 residues.

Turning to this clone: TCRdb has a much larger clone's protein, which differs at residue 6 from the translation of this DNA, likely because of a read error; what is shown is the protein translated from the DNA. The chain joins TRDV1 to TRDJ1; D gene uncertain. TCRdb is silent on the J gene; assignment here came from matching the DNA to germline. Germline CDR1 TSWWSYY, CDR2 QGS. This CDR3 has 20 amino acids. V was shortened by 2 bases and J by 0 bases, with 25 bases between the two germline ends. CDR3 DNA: TGTGCTCTTGGGGAAAAACAAACCCCAGGAGTACTTCTCCACACCGATAAACTCATCTTT. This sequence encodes CALGEKQTPGVLLHTDKLIF.

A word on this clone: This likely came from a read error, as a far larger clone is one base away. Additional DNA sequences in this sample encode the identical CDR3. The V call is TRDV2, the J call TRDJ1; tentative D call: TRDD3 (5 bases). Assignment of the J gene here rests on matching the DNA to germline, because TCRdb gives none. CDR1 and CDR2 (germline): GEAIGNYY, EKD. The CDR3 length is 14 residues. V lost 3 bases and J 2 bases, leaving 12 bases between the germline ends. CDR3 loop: CACDPAGNTDKLIF. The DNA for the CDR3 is TGTGCCTGTGACCCCGCTGGGAATACCGATAAACTCATCTTT.